This entry is about one TCR beta chain. What it recognizes is unknown. Time point indicated: baseline, week 1 (first vaccination visit). This sample's treatment: pre-vaccination baseline after standard-of-care therapy. This sample stems from a study of a mutant IDH1 vaccine in newly diagnosed glioma. As for the study in general: Receipt of radiotherapy, temozolomide, or both preceded the study, and most received both. Study results and caveats: Of the patients, approximately 93% had vaccine-induced immune responses.

Only in-frame clones appear in the TCRdb table, and some are missing; sequencing was by immunoSEQ multiplex PCR. The sample holds some 100,000 clones, roughly 85% seen once. The V end was cut by 0 bases, the J end by 5 bases, with 16 bases between. The CDR3 sequence is 16 residues long. Germline CDR1 MGHRA, CDR2 YSYEKL. This chain links TRBV4-1 with TRBJ2-5, with D possibly matching TRBD1 (6 bases). The sequencing used PBMCs, collected from a glioma patient treated with radiotherapy, temozolomide or both. The clonotype comes from a woman aged 50 to 65 with glioma. The CDR3 DNA is TGCGCCAGCAGCCAAGAACAGGGAGTAATATGGGAGACCCAGTACTTC. This gives the protein CASSQEQGVIWETQYF.